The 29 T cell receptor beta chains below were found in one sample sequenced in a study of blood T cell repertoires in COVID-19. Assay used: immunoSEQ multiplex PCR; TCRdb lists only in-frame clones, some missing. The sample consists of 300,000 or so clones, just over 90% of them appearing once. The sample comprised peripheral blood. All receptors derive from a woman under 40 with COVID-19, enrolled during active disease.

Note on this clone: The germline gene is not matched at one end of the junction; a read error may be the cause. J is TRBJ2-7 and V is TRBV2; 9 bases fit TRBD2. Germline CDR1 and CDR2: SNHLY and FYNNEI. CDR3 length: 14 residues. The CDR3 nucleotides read TGTGCCAGCAGCGAAACGGGACTAGCCTACGAGAAAGACTTC. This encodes CASSETGLAYEKDF.

The DNA for the CDR3 is TGCGCCAGCAGCTTGATCGGACAGGGAGCGAACACCGGGGAGCTGTTTTTT. Its protein product is CASSLIGQGANTGELFF. The V and J genes are TRBV5-1 and TRBJ2-2; TRBD1 matches at 8 bases. J was trimmed by 0 bases and V by 1 base; bases with no gene match: 5. CDR1 and CDR2 from the germline V gene are SGHRS and YFSETQ. The CDR3 is made up of 17 amino acids.

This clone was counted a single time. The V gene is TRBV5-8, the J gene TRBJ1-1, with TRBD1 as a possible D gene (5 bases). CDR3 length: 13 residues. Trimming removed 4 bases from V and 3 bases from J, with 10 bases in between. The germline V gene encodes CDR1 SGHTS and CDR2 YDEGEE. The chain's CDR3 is CASSRGLDTEAFF. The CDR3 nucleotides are TGTGCCAGCAGCCGGGGACTAGACACTGAAGCTTTCTTT.

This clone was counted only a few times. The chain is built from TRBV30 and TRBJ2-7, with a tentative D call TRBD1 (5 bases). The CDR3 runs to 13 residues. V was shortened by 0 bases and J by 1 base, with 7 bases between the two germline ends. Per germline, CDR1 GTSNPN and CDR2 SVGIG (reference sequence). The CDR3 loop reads CAWSVRQSYEQYF. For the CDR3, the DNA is TGTGCCTGGAGTGTACGACAGTCCTACGAGCAGTACTTC.

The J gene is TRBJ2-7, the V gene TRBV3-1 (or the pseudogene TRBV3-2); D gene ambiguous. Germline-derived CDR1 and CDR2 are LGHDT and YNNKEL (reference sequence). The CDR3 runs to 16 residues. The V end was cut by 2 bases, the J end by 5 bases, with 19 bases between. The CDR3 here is CASSQYEAGKTDEQYF. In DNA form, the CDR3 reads TGTGCCAGCAGCCAATACGAAGCAGGAAAAACGGACGAGCAGTACTTC.

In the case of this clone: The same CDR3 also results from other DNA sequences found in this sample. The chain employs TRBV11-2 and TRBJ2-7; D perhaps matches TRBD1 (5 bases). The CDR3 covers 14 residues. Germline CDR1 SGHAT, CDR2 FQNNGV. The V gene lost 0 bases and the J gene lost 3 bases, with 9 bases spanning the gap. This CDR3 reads CASSLEGANYEQYF. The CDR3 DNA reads TGTGCCAGCAGCTTAGAAGGGGCGAACTACGAGCAGTACTTC.

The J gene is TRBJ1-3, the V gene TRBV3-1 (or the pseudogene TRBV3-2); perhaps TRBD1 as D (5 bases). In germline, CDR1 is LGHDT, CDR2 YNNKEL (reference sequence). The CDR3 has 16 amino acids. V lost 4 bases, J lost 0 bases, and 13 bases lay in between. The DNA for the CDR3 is TGTGCCAGCAGCCCGAAAGGGGTCGACTCTGGAAACACCATATATTTT. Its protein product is CASSPKGVDSGNTIYF.

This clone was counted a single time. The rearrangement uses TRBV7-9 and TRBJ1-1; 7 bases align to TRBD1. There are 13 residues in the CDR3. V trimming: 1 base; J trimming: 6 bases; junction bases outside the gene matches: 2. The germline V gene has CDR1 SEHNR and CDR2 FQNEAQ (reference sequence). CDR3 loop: CASSLEGGAEAFF. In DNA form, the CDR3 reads TGTGCCAGCAGCTTAGAAGGGGGCGCTGAAGCTTTCTTT.

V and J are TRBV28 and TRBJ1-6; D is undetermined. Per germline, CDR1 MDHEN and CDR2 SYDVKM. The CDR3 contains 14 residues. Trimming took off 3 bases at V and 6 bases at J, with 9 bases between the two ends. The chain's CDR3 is CASSFSSGNSPLHF. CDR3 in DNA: TGTGCCAGCAGTTTTTCAAGCGGTAATTCACCCCTCCACTTT.

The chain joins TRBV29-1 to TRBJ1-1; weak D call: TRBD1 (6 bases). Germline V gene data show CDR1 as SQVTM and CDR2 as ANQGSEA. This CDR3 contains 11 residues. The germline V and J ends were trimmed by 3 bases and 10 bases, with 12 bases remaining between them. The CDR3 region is CSVEAGDSAFF. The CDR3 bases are TGCAGCGTTGAGGCAGGGGATTCAGCTTTCTTT.

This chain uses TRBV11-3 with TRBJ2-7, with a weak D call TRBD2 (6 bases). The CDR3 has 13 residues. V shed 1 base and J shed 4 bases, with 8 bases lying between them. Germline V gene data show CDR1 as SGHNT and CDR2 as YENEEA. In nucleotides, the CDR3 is TGTGCCAGCAGCTTAGCGCGGGATTACGAGCAGTACTTC. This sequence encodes CASSLARDYEQYF.

CDR3: CASSPTQGPSYNEQFF. The CDR3 bases are TGTGCCAGCAGCCCAACACAGGGTCCCTCTTACAATGAGCAGTTCTTC. This chain uses TRBV5-5 with TRBJ2-1; the D gene is possibly TRBD1 (6 bases). The germline CDR1 and CDR2 sequences are SGHKS and YYEKEE (reference sequence). CDR3 size: 16 residues. Trimming pared 4 bases from V and 4 bases from J, leaving 18 bases between.

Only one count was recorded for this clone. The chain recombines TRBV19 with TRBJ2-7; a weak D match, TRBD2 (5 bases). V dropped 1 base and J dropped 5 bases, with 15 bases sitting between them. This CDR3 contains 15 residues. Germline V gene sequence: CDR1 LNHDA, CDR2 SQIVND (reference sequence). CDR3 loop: CASSIAPTSWDEQYF. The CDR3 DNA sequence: TGTGCCAGTAGTATAGCCCCTACTAGTTGGGACGAGCAGTACTTC.

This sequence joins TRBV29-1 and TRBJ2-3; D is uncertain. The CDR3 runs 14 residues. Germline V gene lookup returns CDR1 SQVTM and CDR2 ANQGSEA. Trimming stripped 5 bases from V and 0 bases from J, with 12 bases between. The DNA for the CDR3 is TGCAGCGTTCCCGAGGCGATTAGCACAGATACGCAGTATTTT. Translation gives CSVPEAISTDTQYF.

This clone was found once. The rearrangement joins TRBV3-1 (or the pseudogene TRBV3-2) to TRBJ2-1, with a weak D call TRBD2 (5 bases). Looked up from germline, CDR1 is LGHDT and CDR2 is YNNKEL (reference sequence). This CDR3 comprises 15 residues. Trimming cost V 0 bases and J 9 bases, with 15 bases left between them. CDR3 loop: CASSQDSSGGGEQFF. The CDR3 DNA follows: TGTGCCAGCAGCCAAGATTCCTCCGGAGGCGGTGAGCAGTTCTTC.

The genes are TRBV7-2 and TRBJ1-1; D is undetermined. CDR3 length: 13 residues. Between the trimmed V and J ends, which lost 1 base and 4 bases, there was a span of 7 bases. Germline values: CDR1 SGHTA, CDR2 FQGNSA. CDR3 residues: CASSLDMSTEAFF. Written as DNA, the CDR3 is TGTGCCAGCAGCTTAGATATGAGCACTGAAGCTTTCTTT.

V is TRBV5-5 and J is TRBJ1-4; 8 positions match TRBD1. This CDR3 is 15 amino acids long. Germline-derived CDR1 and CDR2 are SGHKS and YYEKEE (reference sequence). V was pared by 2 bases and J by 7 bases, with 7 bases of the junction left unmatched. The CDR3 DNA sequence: TGTGCCAGCAGCTTCGGACAGGGAGAAATTGAAAAACTGTTTTTT. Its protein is CASSFGQGEIEKLFF.

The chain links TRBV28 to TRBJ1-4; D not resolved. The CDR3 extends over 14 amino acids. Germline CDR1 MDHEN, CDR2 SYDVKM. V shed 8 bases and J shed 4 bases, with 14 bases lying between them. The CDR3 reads CASHGRVDNEKLFF. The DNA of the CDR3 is TGTGCCAGCCACGGGAGAGTTGATAATGAAAAACTGTTTTTT.

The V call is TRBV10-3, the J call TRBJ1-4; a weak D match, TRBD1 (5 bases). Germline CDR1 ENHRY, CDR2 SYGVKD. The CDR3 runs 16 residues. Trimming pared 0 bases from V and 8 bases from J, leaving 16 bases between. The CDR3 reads CAISESLAGPREKLFF. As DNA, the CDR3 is TGTGCCATCAGTGAGTCTCTGGCAGGGCCTAGAGAAAAACTGTTTTTT.

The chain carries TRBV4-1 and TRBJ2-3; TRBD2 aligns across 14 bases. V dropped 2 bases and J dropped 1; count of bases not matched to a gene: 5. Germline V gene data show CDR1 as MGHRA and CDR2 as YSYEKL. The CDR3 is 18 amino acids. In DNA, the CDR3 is TGCGCCAGCAGCCAAAGTGGGACTAGCGGGAGCGGCACAGATACGCAGTATTTT. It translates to CASSQSGTSGSGTDTQYF.

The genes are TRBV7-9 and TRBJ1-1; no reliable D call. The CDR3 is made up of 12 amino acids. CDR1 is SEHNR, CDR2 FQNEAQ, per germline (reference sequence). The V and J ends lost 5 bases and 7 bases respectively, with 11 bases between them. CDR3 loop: CASSPLEVEAFF. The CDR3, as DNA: TGTGCCAGCAGCCCCCTAGAGGTTGAAGCTTTCTTT.

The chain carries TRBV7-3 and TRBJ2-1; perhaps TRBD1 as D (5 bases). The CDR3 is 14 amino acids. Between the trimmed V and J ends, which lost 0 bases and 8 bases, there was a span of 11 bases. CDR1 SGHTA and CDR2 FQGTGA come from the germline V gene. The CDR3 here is CASSLTGPPDEQFF. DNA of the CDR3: TGTGCCAGCAGCTTAACGGGGCCCCCTGATGAGCAGTTCTTC.

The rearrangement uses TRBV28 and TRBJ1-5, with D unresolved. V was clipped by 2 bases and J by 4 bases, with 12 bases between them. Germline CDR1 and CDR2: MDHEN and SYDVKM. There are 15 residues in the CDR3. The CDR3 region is CASSLNLGSNQPQHF. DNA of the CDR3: TGTGCCAGCAGTTTAAATCTGGGCTCGAATCAGCCCCAGCATTTT.

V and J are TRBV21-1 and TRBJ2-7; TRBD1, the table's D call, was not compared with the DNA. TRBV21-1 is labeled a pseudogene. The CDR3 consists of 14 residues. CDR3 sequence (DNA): TGTGCCAGCAGCCCCGGGACAGGGGCCTACGAGCAGTACTTC. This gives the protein CASSPGTGAYEQYF.

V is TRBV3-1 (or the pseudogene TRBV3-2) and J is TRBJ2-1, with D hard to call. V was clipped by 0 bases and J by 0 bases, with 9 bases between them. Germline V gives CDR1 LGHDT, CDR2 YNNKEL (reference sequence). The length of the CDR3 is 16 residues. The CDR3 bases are TGTGCCAGCAGCCAAGATTTACTCCGCTCCTACAATGAGCAGTTCTTC. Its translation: CASSQDLLRSYNEQFF.

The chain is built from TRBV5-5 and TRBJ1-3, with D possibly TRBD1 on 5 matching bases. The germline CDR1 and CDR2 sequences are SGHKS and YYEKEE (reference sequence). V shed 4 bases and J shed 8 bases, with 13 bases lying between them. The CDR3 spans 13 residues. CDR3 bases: TGTGCCAGCAGCCCGGGGGTAAGCGACACCATATATTTT. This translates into CASSPGVSDTIYF.

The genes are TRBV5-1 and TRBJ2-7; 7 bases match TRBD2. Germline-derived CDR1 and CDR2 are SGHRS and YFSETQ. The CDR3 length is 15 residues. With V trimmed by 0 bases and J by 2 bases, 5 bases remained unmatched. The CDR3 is CASSLAASGAYEQYF. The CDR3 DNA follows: TGCGCCAGCAGCTTGGCGGCTAGCGGAGCCTACGAGCAGTACTTC.

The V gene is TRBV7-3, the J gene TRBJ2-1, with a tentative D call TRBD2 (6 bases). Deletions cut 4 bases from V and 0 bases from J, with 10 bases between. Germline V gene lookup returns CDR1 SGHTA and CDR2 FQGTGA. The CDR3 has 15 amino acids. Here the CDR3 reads CASSSAGGSYNEQFF. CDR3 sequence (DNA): TGTGCCAGCAGCTCTGCCGGGGGCTCCTACAATGAGCAGTTCTTC.

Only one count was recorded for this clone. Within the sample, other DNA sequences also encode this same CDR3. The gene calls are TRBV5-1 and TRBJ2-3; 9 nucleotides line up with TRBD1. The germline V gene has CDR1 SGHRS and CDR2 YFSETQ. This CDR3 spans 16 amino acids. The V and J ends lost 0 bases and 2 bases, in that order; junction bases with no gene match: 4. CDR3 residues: CASSLEGQGHTDTQYF. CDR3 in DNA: TGCGCCAGCAGCTTGGAAGGACAGGGGCACACAGATACGCAGTATTTT.